The clone carrying this T cell receptor beta chain was detected many times. Its target is not known. Its ends do not fully match the called genes, so a read error is possible. Data came from immunoSEQ multiplex PCR; TCRdb stores just in-frame clones and leaves some out. In the table there are 150,000 to 200,000 clones, about four fifths of which are singletons. These data originate in a study of cytomegalovirus exposure and HLA in healthy donors. In the study overall: The use of the same platform for the approximately 110 validation repertoires and the approximately 730 first-cohort repertoires was reported by a later analysis. Study results and limitations: The study flagged about 150 TCR beta chains as cytomegalovirus-associated. TCR clusters originating in the first cohort tended to co-occur in the 100 to 150 validation repertoires, according to a later analysis. Rare TCR sequences dominated, though some public TCRs recurred in many donors.

The CDR3 has 14 residues. Germline assignment: CDR1 GTSNPN and CDR2 SVGIG (reference sequence). The material sequenced was PBMCs. The V gene is TRBV30, the J gene TRBJ1-6; no definite D call. The source of this sequence is a young man in good health and CMV-seropositive. CDR3 bases: TGTGCCTCGAGGGTAGTATCCTTTAATTCACCCCTCCACTTT. Amino acid sequence: CASRVVSFNSPLHF.